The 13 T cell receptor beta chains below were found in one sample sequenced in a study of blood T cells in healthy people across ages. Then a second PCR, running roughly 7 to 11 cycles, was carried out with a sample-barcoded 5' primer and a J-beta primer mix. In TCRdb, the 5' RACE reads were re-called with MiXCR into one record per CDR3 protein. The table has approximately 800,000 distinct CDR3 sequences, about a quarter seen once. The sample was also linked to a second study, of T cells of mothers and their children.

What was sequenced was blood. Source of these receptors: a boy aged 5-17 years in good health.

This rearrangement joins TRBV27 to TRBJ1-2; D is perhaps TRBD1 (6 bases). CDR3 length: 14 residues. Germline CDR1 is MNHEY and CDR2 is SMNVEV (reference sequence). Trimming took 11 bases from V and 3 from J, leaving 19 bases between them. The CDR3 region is CASSLDSAHYGYTF. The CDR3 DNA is TGTGCCTCTTCTCTGGACAGCGCCCACTATGGCTACACCTTC.

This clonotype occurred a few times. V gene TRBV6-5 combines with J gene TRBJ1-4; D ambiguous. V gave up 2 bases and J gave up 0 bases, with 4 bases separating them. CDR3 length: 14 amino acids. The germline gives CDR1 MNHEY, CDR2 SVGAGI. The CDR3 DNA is TGTGCCAGCAGTTACAAATCAACTAATGAAAAACTGTTTTTT. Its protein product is CASSYKSTNEKLFF.

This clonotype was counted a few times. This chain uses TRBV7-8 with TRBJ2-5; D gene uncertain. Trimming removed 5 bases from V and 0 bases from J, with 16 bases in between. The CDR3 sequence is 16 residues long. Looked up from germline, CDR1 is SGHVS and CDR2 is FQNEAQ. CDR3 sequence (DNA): TGTGCCAGCAGCGATTGGTTCCAGCAGGACCAAGAGACCCAGTACTTC. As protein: CASSDWFQQDQETQYF.

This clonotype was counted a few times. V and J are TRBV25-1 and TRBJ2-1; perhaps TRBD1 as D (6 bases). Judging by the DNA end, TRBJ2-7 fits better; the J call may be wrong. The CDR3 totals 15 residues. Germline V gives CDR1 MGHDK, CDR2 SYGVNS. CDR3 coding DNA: TGTGCCAGCAGTGCTGGAACCCAGGGACACTACGAGCAGTACTTC. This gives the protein CASSAGTQGHYEQYF.

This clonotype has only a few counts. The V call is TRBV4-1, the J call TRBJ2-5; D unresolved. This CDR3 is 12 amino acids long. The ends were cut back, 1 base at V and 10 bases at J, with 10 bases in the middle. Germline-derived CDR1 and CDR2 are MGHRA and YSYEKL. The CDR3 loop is CASSQAGVIQYF. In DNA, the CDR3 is TGCGCCAGCAGCCAAGCTGGTGTTATCCAGTACTTC.

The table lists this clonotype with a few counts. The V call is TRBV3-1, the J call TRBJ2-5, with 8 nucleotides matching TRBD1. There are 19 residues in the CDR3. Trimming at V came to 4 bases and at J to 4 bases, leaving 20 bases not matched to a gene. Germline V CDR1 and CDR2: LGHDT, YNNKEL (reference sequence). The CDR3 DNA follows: TGTGCCAGCAGCCTCAAGGTCGTTAGAGACAGGGGAGGTGGAGAGACCCAGTACTTC. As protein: CASSLKVVRDRGGGETQYF.

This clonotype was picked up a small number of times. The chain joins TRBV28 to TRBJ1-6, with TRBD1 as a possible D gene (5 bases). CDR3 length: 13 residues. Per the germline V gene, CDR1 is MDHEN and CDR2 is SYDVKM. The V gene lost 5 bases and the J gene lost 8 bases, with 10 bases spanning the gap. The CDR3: CASSPQGDSPLHF. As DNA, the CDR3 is TGTGCCAGCAGTCCCCAGGGAGATTCACCCCTCCACTTT.

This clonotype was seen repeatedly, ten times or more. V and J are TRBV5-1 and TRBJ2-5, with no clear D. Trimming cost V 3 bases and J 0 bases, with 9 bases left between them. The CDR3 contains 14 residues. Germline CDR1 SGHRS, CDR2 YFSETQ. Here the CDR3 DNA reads TGCGCCAGCAGCTCCCTGGGGTACCAAGAGACCCAGTACTTC. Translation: CASSSLGYQETQYF. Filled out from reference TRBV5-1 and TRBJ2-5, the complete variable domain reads KAGVTQTPRYLIKTRGQQVTLSCSPISGHRSVSWYQQTPGQGLQFLFEYFSETQRNKGNFPGRFSGRQFSNSRSEMNVSTLELGDSALYLCASSSLGYQETQYFGPGTRLLVL.

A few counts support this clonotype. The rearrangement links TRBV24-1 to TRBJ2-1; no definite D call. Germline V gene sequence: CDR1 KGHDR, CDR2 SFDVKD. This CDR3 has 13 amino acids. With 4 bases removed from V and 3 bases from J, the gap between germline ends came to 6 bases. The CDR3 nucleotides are TGTGCCACCAGTGACAACCACTACAATGAGCAGTTCTTC. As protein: CATSDNHYNEQFF.

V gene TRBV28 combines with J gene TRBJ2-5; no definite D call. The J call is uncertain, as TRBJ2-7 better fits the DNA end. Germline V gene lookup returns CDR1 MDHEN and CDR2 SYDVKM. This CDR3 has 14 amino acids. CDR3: CASSLGPRLYEQYF. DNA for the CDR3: TGTGCCAGCAGTTTAGGCCCACGCCTCTACGAGCAGTACTTC.

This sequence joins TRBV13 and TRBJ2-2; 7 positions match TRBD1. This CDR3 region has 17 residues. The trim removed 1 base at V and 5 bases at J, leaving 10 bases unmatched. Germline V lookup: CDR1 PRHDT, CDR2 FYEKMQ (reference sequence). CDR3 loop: CASSLAVTGSRTGELFF. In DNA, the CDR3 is TGTGCCAGCAGCTTAGCAGTGACAGGGTCCCGAACCGGGGAGCTGTTTTTT.

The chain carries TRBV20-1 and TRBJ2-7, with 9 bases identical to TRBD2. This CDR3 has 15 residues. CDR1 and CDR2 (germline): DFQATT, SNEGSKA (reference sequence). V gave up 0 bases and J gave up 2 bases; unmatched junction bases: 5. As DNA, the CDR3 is TGCAGTGCTAGAGATTTAGCGGGGGATCCCTACGAGCAGTACTTC. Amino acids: CSARDLAGDPYEQYF.

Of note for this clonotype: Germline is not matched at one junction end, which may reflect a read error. The CDR3 loop is CASSQAGRF. In DNA form, the CDR3 reads TGTGCCAGCAGCCAGGCAGGGAGGTTC. This chain links TRBV3-1 with TRBJ2-5; weak D call: TRBD2 (6 bases). Germline V gives CDR1 LGHDT, CDR2 YNNKEL (reference sequence). The CDR3 consists of 9 residues.